Sequencing of this T cell receptor (beta chain) was carried out in a study of shared clonotypes between healthy human individuals. Findings and limits, study-wide: Clonotype sharing across a few donors was observed for around 5% of naive CD4 clonotypes.

From germline, CDR1 is LGHNA and CDR2 YSLEER. CDR3 length equals 15 residues. V lost 0 bases and J 2 bases, leaving 9 bases between the germline ends. Clones were sequenced by immunoSEQ multiplex PCR, and TCRdb holds only the in-frame ones, with some missing. The table has millions of clones, 85% to 95% seen once. Details on this clone: Its antigen remains unidentified.

The specimen was naive CD4+ T cells sorted from blood. Subset noted: CD45RA+ positively selected. This clonotype was sampled from a young man in good health. This chain uses TRBV4-3 with TRBJ2-3; D remains unclear. The CDR3 coding sequence is TGCGCCAGCAGCCAAGATTTATGGCACACAGATACGCAGTATTTT. As protein: CASSQDLWHTDTQYF.